A single sample gave rise to the 26 T cell receptor beta chains below, sequenced in a study of cytomegalovirus exposure and HLA in healthy donors. The PCR contained 60 Vbeta and 13 Jbeta primers. The protocol was immunoSEQ multiplex PCR, while the TCRdb copy is restricted to in-frame clones and leaves out a portion. The sample has about 90,000 clones; about 66% are singletons. Sequenced sample: PBMCs. The origin of the receptors is a young man in good health and CMV-seronegative.

The rearrangement joins TRBV4-1 to TRBJ1-3; D remains unclear. Looked up from germline, CDR1 is MGHRA and CDR2 is YSYEKL. The CDR3 is 14 amino acids. Trimming took off 0 bases at V and 7 bases at J, with 10 bases between the two ends. CDR3 loop: CASSQDPAGNTIYF. The CDR3 region has the DNA TGCGCCAGCAGCCAAGATCCGGCGGGGAACACCATATATTTT.

This clone was seen only a few times. V usage is TRBV4-3 and J usage is TRBJ1-4, with TRBD1 identical over 8 bases. CDR3 length: 16 residues. Per the germline V gene, CDR1 is LGHNA and CDR2 is YSLEER. V lost 2 bases to trimming and J lost 4 bases; unmatched junction nucleotides: 6. Here the CDR3 reads CASSQNRGIGNEKLFF. The CDR3 DNA is TGCGCCAGCAGCCAAAACAGGGGGATTGGTAATGAAAAACTGTTTTTT.

V is TRBV6-5 and J is TRBJ1-2; 7 positions agree with TRBD1. Germline V gene data show CDR1 as MNHEY and CDR2 as SVGAGI. The junction had 4 bases not matched to a gene; V was cut back by 5 bases and J by 4 bases. The CDR3 is made up of 13 amino acids. The CDR3 here is CASSIGTAYGYTF. For the CDR3, the DNA is TGTGCCAGCAGTATCGGGACAGCCTATGGCTACACCTTC.

This clone has more than one count but fewer than ten. The chain is built from TRBV7-8 and TRBJ2-7, with D possibly matching TRBD2 (6 bases). This CDR3 contains 15 residues. Trimming pared 5 bases from V and 0 bases from J, leaving 14 bases between. The germline gives CDR1 SGHVS, CDR2 FQNEAQ. The CDR3 reads CASSTRDSGSYEQYF. CDR3 DNA: TGTGCCAGCAGCACGCGGGACTCCGGCTCCTACGAGCAGTACTTC. The full variable domain, completed using reference TRBV7-8 and TRBJ2-7, is GAGVSQSPRYKVAKRGQDVALRCDPISGHVSLFWYQQALGQGPEFLTYFQNEAQLDKSGLPSDRFFAERPEGSVSTLKIQRTQQEDSAVYLCASSTRDSGSYEQYFGPGTRLTVT.

This chain uses TRBV30 with TRBJ2-1; 8 bases line up with TRBD2. The junction had 4 bases not matched to a gene; V was cut back by 4 bases and J by 2 bases. This CDR3 contains 14 residues. Germline V gives CDR1 GTSNPN, CDR2 SVGIG (reference sequence). This CDR3 is CAWNPGLAYNEQFF. The CDR3 DNA is TGTGCCTGGAACCCGGGACTAGCCTACAATGAGCAGTTCTTC.

The gene calls are TRBV7-9 and TRBJ1-5; TRBD1 might be the D (6 bases). V shed 4 bases and J shed 6 bases, with 10 bases lying between them. Germline CDR1 and CDR2: SEHNR and FQNEAQ (reference sequence). The CDR3 is made up of 13 amino acids. CDR3 residues: CASSSGTSQPQHF. The CDR3 coding sequence is TGTGCCAGCAGCTCGGGGACAAGTCAGCCCCAGCATTTT. Based on the CDR3 plus reference TRBV7-9 and TRBJ1-5, the full variable domain is DTGVSQNPRHKITKRGQNVTFRCDPISEHNRLYWYRQTLGQGPEFLTYFQNEAQLEKSRLLSDRFSAERPKGSFSTLEIQRTEQGDSAMYLCASSSGTSQPQHFGDGTRLSIL.

This clone has just one count. The chain combines TRBV6-5 with TRBJ1-2, with 8 bases that match TRBD1. Losses at the gene ends were 4 bases for V and 4 bases for J; bases not matched to a gene: 5. The germline V gene has CDR1 MNHEY and CDR2 SVGAGI. CDR3 length: 14 amino acids. CDR3 nucleotides: TGTGCCAGCAGTTTGGACAGGGTGGGCTATGGCTACACCTTC. Encoded protein: CASSLDRVGYGYTF.

The chain has TRBV6-5 and TRBJ2-5; 8 positions match TRBD2. V dropped 3 bases and J dropped 7; count of bases not matched to a gene: 7. The V gene's germline CDR1 is MNHEY and CDR2 SVGAGI. The CDR3 loop spans 14 amino acids. The CDR3 reads CASSYRAGVVTQYF. As DNA, the CDR3 is TGTGCCAGCAGTTATAGAGCGGGAGTGGTGACCCAGTACTTC.

This clone was counted a few times. The chain couples TRBV30 to TRBJ1-2; TRBD1 agrees at 8 bases. V lost 3 bases, J lost 8 bases, and 5 bases stayed unmatched. CDR1 and CDR2 (germline): GTSNPN, SVGIG (reference sequence). The CDR3 covers 12 residues. The CDR3 loop reads CAWSAAGGGYTF. The CDR3 bases are TGTGCCTGGAGCGCCGCAGGGGGCGGCTACACCTTC.

The rearrangement links TRBV30 to TRBJ1-3; tentatively, D is TRBD1 (5 bases). This CDR3 is 14 amino acids long. V was cut by 0 bases and J by 4 bases, with 10 bases left in between. CDR1 is GTSNPN and CDR2 is SVGIG in the germline V gene (reference sequence). The CDR3 sequence is CAWSVSGFGNTIYF. In DNA, the CDR3 is TGTGCCTGGAGTGTCTCAGGGTTCGGAAACACCATATATTTT.

The chain uses TRBV5-4 and TRBJ2-3; 9 bases fit TRBD1. The CDR3 runs 15 residues. Germline V gene lookup returns CDR1 SGHNT and CDR2 YYREEE (reference sequence). Trimming cost V 3 bases and J 3 bases; bases outside gene matches: 5. CDR3 DNA sequence: TGTGCCAGCAGCTACGGACAGGGGCGGACAGATACGCAGTATTTT. It encodes CASSYGQGRTDTQYF.

The V gene is TRBV7-3, the J gene TRBJ2-3; 8 nucleotides agree with TRBD1. The germline V gene encodes CDR1 SGHTA and CDR2 FQGTGA. The CDR3 is 15 residues long. V lost 4 bases and J lost 4; bases outside the gene matches: 7. CDR3 nucleotide sequence: TGTGCCAGCAGCTCGGAAGGACAGGGTTCAGATACGCAGTATTTT. It specifies CASSSEGQGSDTQYF.

The rearrangement joins TRBV7-8 to TRBJ1-1; the match to TRBD1 covers 7 bases. Germline-derived CDR1 and CDR2 are SGHVS and FQNEAQ. There are 17 residues in the CDR3. The V segment lost 0 bases and the J segment 4 bases; nucleotides outside the gene matches: 11. In DNA, the CDR3 is TGTGCCAGCAGCTTAGCCCCGCCCCGGGACAGTCTCACTGAAGCTTTCTTT. The encoded protein is CASSLAPPRDSLTEAFF.

The chain employs TRBV18 and TRBJ1-1, with D possibly TRBD1 on 6 matching bases. V was pared by 3 bases and J by 4 bases, with 12 bases between. From germline, CDR1 is KGHSH and CDR2 LQKENI. This CDR3 spans 14 amino acids. The DNA of the CDR3 is TGTGCCAGCTCACCTACAGGGCTTGGCACTGAAGCTTTCTTT. It yields the protein CASSPTGLGTEAFF. The whole variable domain, filled in from reference TRBV18 and TRBJ1-1, reads NAGVMQNPRHLVRRRGQEARLRCSPMKGHSHVYWYRQLPEEGLKFMVYLQKENIIDESGMPKERFSAEFPKEGPSILRIQQVVRGDSAAYFCASSPTGLGTEAFFGQGTRLTVV.

The chain has TRBV5-1 and TRBJ2-7; the match to TRBD2 covers 15 bases. The CDR3 totals 18 residues. The trim removed 0 bases at V and 5 bases at J, leaving 9 bases unmatched. The germline V gene has CDR1 SGHRS and CDR2 YFSETQ. CDR3 DNA: TGCGCCAGCAGCTTGGTCTGGACTAGCGGGAGGGCTGCACACGAGCAGTACTTC. Its protein is CASSLVWTSGRAAHEQYF. Complete variable domain (other parts from reference TRBV5-1 and TRBJ2-7): KAGVTQTPRYLIKTRGQQVTLSCSPISGHRSVSWYQQTPGQGLQFLFEYFSETQRNKGNFPGRFSGRQFSNSRSEMNVSTLELGDSALYLCASSLVWTSGRAAHEQYFGPGTRLTVT.

The V call is TRBV6-5, the J call TRBJ2-7, with D possibly TRBD1 on 5 matching bases. The CDR3 is made up of 12 amino acids. CDR1 is MNHEY and CDR2 is SVGAGI in the germline V gene. With 6 bases removed from V and 6 bases from J, the gap between germline ends came to 12 bases. The CDR3 loop reads CASSQSGREQYF. The CDR3 nucleotides are TGTGCCAGCAGCCAATCAGGGCGCGAGCAGTACTTC.

The V and J genes are TRBV19 and TRBJ1-1; 9 positions match TRBD1. This CDR3 is 14 amino acids long. The V and J ends lost 6 bases and 5 bases, in that order; junction bases with no gene match: 7. Germline CDR1 is LNHDA and CDR2 is SQIVND (reference sequence). For the CDR3, the DNA is TGTGCCAGTAGACTACAGGGGGCGGCGACTGAAGCTTTCTTT. This codes for CASRLQGAATEAFF. Full variable domain (remainder filled in from reference TRBV19 and TRBJ1-1): DGGITQSPKYLFRKEGQNVTLSCEQNLNHDAMYWYRQDPGQGLRLIYYSQIVNDFQKGDIAEGYSVSREKKESFPLTVTSAQKNPTAFYLCASRLQGAATEAFFGQGTRLTVV.

This rearrangement joins TRBV2 to TRBJ2-3; D is ambiguous. The germline V and J ends were trimmed by 7 bases and 0 bases, with 5 bases remaining between them. Germline loops: CDR1 SNHLY, CDR2 FYNNEI. The CDR3 has 12 residues. The CDR3 DNA sequence: TGTGCCAGCACACAGAGCACAGATACGCAGTATTTT. Amino acid sequence: CASTQSTDTQYF.

The genes are TRBV27 and TRBJ2-5; D is uncertain. Looked up from germline, CDR1 is MNHEY and CDR2 is SMNVEV (reference sequence). Trimming removed 3 bases at V and 4 bases at J, with 12 bases between. The CDR3 totals 14 residues. The CDR3 here is CASSFDGARETQYF. The CDR3 DNA follows: TGTGCCAGCAGTTTCGACGGCGCTAGAGAGACCCAGTACTTC.

The chain is built from TRBV2 and TRBJ2-5, with 11 bases aligning to TRBD1. This CDR3 is built from 18 residues. Germline V gene sequence: CDR1 SNHLY, CDR2 FYNNEI. After removal of 4 bases from V and 4 bases from J, the junction contained 14 bases not matched to a gene. CDR3 amino acids: CASSAGTGGWRRGETQYF. For the CDR3, the DNA is TGTGCCAGCAGTGCCGGGACAGGGGGATGGCGGCGGGGAGAGACCCAGTACTTC.

This clone occurred a few times. The V and J genes are TRBV27 and TRBJ1-2, with 8 nucleotides matching TRBD1. The CDR3 has 15 amino acids. J lost 10 bases, V lost 6 bases, and 16 bases had no gene match. Germline assignment: CDR1 MNHEY and CDR2 SMNVEV (reference sequence). The CDR3 DNA follows: TGTGCCAGCAGATCGCAGGGGGCCAGGCCGGAGAACTACACCTTC. It translates to CASRSQGARPENYTF.

The chain uses TRBV9 and TRBJ1-5; 8 bases map to TRBD1. J lost 6 bases, V lost 3 bases, and 8 bases had no gene match. Germline V lookup: CDR1 SGDLS, CDR2 YYNGEE. The CDR3 extends over 15 amino acids. The CDR3 DNA is TGTGCCAGCAGCGCCCAGGACAGGGTGGGTCAGCCCCAGCATTTT. Translated: CASSAQDRVGQPQHF.

The rearrangement joins TRBV9 to TRBJ1-1; tentative D call: TRBD1 (6 bases). Germline values: CDR1 SGDLS, CDR2 YYNGEE. This CDR3 contains 14 residues. The ends were cut back, 5 bases at V and 6 bases at J, with 17 bases in the middle. This CDR3 is CASSQQGGGAEAFF. DNA for the CDR3: TGTGCCAGCAGTCAACAGGGAGGGGGAGCTGAAGCTTTCTTT.

The chain joins TRBV4-3 to TRBJ2-7; TRBD1 agrees at 10 bases. V dropped 5 bases and J dropped 7; count of bases not matched to a gene: 5. This CDR3 comprises 13 residues. Germline V gives CDR1 LGHNA, CDR2 YSLEER. CDR3 protein: CASSWDRGGEQYF. CDR3 sequence (DNA): TGCGCCAGCAGCTGGGACAGGGGAGGGGAGCAGTACTTC.

DNA of the CDR3: TGTGCCAGCAGTTTTCCTCAACCGCCGGGACTTCAGTTCTTC. Its protein is CASSFPQPPGLQFF. The chain is built from TRBV28 and TRBJ2-1; D is possibly TRBD2 (6 bases). Deletions cut 3 bases from V and 13 bases from J, with 19 bases between. Germline lookup yields CDR1 MDHEN and CDR2 SYDVKM. This CDR3 is 14 amino acids long.

This clone showed up just a few times. The chain recombines TRBV18 with TRBJ1-3; 8 nucleotides match TRBD1. CDR1 is KGHSH, CDR2 LQKENI, per germline. The CDR3 sequence is 16 residues long. The J segment lost 8 bases and the V segment lost 4 bases, leaving 13 bases of the junction unmatched. The CDR3 region is CASSRQGTSNGDTIYF. The CDR3 DNA reads as TGTGCCAGCTCACGACAGGGGACCTCCAACGGGGACACCATATATTTT.